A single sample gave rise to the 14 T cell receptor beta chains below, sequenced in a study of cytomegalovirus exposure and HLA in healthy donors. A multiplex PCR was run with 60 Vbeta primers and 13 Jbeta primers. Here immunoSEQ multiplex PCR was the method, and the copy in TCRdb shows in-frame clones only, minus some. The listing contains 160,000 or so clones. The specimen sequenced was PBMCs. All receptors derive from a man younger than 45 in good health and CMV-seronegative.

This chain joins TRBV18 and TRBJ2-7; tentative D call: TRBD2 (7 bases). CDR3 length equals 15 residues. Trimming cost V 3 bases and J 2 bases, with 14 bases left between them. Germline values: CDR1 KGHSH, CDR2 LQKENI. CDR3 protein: CASSPRSGGPYEQYF. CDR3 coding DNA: TGTGCCAGCTCACCGCGATCGGGGGGCCCCTACGAGCAGTACTTC.

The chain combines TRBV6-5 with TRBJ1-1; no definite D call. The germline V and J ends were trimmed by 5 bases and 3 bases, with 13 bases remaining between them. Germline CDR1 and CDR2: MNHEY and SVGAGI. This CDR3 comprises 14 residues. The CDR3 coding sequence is TGTGCCAGCAGTCGTGACCTAGGCGACACTGAAGCTTTCTTT. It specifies CASSRDLGDTEAFF.

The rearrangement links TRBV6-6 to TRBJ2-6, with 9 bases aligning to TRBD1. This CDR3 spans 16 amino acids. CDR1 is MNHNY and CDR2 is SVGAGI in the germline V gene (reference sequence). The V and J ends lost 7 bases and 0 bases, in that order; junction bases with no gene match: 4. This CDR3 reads CASIDRGISGANVLTF. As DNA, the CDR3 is TGTGCCAGCATCGACAGGGGGATCTCTGGGGCCAACGTCCTGACTTTC.

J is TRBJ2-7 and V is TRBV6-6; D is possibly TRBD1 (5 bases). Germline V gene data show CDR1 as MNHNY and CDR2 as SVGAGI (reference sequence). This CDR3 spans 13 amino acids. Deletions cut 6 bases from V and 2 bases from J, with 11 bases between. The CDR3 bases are TGTGCCAGCAGCAGGACACTTCCCTACGAGCAGTACTTC. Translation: CASSRTLPYEQYF.

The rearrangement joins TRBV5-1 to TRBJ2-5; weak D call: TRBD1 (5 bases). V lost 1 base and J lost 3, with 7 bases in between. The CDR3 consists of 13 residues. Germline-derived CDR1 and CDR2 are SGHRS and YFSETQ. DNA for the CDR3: TGCGCCAGCAGCTTGACCAGGGAAGAGACCCAGTACTTC. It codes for CASSLTREETQYF.

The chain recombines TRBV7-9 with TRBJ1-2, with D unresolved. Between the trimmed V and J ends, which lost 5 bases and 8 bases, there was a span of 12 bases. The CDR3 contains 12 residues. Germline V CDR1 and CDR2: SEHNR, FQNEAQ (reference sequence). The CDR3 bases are TGTGCCAGCAGCCGCGACTCGTTAGGCTACACCTTC. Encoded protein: CASSRDSLGYTF.

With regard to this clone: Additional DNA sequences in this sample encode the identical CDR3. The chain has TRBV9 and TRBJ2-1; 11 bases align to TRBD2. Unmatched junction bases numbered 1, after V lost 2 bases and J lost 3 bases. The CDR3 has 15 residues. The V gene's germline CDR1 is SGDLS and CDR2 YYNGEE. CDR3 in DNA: TGTGCCAGCAGCGTGGGGACTAGCGGCTACAATGAGCAGTTCTTC. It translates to CASSVGTSGYNEQFF. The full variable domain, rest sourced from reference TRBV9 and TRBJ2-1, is DSGVTQTPKHLITATGQRVTLRCSPRSGDLSVYWYQQSLDQGLQFLIQYYNGEERAKGNILERFSAQQFPDLHSELNLSSLELGDSALYFCASSVGTSGYNEQFFGPGTRLTVL.

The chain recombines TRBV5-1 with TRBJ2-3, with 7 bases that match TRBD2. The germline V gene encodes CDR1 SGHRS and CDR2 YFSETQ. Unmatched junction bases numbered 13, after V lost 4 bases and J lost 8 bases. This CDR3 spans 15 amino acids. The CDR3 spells CASSRGDQGAATQYF. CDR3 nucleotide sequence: TGCGCCAGCAGCCGGGGGGACCAAGGAGCAGCTACGCAGTATTTT.

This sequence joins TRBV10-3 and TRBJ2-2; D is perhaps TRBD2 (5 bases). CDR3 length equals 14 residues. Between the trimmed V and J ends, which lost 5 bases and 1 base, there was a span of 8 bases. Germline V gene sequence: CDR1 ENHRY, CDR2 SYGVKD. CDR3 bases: TGTGCCATCAGTCGGACTGGGAACACCGGGGAGCTGTTTTTT. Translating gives CAISRTGNTGELFF.

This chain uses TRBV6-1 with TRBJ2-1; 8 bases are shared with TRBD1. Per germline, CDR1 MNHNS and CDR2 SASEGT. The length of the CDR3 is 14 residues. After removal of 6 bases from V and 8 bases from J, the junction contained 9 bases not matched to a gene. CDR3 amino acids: CASSPQGVRYEQFF. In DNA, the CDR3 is TGTGCCAGCAGCCCACAGGGGGTTAGGTATGAGCAGTTCTTC.

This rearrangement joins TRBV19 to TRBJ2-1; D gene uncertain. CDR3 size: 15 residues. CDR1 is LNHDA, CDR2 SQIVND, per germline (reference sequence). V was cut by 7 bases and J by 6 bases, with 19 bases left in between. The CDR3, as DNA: TGTGCCAGTACCGAGACTGTCTTTCCGACCAATGAGCAGTTCTTC. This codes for CASTETVFPTNEQFF.

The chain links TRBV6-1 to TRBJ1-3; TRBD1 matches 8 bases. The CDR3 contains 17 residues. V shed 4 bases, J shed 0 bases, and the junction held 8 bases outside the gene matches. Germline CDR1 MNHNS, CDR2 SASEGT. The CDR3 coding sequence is TGTGCCAGCAGTGGGAGGGACAGGTGGACCTCTGGAAACACCATATATTTT. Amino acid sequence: CASSGRDRWTSGNTIYF.

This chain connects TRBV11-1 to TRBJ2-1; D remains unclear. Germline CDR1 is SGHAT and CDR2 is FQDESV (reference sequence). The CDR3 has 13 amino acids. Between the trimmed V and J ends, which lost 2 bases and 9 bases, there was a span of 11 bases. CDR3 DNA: TGTGCCAGCAGCTTACACAGCTTCGGTGAGCAGTTCTTC. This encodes CASSLHSFGEQFF.

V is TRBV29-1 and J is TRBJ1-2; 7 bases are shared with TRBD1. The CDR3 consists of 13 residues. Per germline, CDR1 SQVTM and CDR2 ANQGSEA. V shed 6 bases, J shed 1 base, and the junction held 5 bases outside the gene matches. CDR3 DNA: TGCAGCGTCGGGACAGTTATTAACTATGGCTACACCTTC. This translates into CSVGTVINYGYTF.